This record concerns one T cell receptor (beta chain) sequence. The antigen is undetermined. Every diagnosis used clinical symptoms, serum thyroxine and TRAb, thyroid ultrasound and orbital computed tomography. These data belong to a study of T cells in Graves' hyperthyroidism and ophthalmopathy. Using RNA transcripts as the source, TCR beta CDR3 regions were amplified. In the first-round RT-PCR of the TCR CDR3, the HTBI primer set was used. TCRdb called the multiplex PCR reads again in MiXCR, with one record for every CDR3 protein. The sample has 480,000 or so distinct CDR3 sequences, over 45% seen once. The study's findings and limits: Median prediction lead before ophthalmopathy onset was about 6.7 months with the model. Blood also held most thyroid clonotypes expanded beyond 0.001.

Germline V CDR1 and CDR2: MNHEY, SVGEGT. V dropped 5 bases and J dropped 1 base, with 8 bases sitting between them. The CDR3 loop spans 14 amino acids. The chain is built from TRBV6-2 or TRBV6-3 and TRBJ2-2; no firm D call. This clonotype was sampled from an adult woman with Graves' disease, either hyperthyroidism or ophthalmopathy (not recorded which). Sequencing was done on a sample of peripheral blood or thyroid tissue (not recorded which). The CDR3 is CASSVTRNTGELFF. The CDR3 nucleotides are TGTGCCAGCAGTGTGACCAGGAACACCGGGGAGCTGTTTTTT.